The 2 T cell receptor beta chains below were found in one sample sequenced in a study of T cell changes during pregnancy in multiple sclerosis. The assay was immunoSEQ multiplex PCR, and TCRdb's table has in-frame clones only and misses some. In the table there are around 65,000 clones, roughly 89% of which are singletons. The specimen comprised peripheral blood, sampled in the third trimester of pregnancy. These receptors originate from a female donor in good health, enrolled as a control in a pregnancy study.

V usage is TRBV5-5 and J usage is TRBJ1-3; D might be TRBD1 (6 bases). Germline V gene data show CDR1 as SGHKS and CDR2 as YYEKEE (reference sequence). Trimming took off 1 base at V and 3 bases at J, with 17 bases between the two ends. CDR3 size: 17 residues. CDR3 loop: CASSLNPPGGFGNTIYF. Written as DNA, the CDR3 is TGTGCCAGCAGCTTGAACCCCCCTGGGGGCTTTGGAAACACCATATATTTT.

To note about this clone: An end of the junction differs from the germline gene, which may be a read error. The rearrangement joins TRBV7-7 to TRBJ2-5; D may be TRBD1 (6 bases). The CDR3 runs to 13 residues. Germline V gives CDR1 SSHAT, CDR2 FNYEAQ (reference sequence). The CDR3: CASSTGSGGTQYF. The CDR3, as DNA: TGTGCTAGCAGCACAGGGTCCGGCGGGACCCAGTACTTC.